These 18 T cell receptor beta chains share one sample of origin, sequenced in a study of cytomegalovirus exposure and HLA in healthy donors. Clones were read by immunoSEQ multiplex PCR, and TCRdb kept only the in-frame ones, dropping some. The profile shows about 170,000 clones, about nine tenths of them singletons. Specimen: PBMCs. Receptors were obtained from a man younger than 30 in good health and CMV-seropositive.

In this sample, this clone turned up once. V usage is TRBV19 and J usage is TRBJ2-7; TRBD2 matches 11 bases. The CDR3 is 14 residues long. The ends lost 5 bases at V and 5 bases at J; junction bases unmatched: 5. Germline V gene data show CDR1 as LNHDA and CDR2 as SQIVND (reference sequence). The CDR3: CASSWTSGYDEQYF. The CDR3 DNA sequence: TGTGCCAGTAGTTGGACTAGCGGGTACGACGAGCAGTACTTC.

V is TRBV7-2 and J is TRBJ1-2; D gene uncertain. The germline gives CDR1 SGHTA, CDR2 FQGNSA. The ends were cut back, 5 bases at V and 1 base at J, with 20 bases in the middle. The CDR3 extends over 17 amino acids. CDR3 DNA: TGTGCCAGCAGCCCCTCTTGGGTTCGGGGAGGTAACTATGGCTACACCTTC. Translating gives CASSPSWVRGGNYGYTF. Complete variable domain (other parts from reference TRBV7-2 and TRBJ1-2): GAGVSQSPSNKVTEKGKDVELRCDPISGHTALYWYRQSLGQGLEFLIYFQGNSAPDKSGLPSDRFSAERTGGSVSTLTIQRTQQEDSAVYLCASSPSWVRGGNYGYTFGSGTRLTVV.

This chain connects TRBV9 to TRBJ2-1, with 9 bases identical to TRBD1. The germline V gene has CDR1 SGDLS and CDR2 YYNGEE. The CDR3 contains 14 residues. The V segment lost 3 bases and the J segment 8 bases; nucleotides outside the gene matches: 6. The DNA of the CDR3 is TGTGCCAGCAGCGCCGGGACAGGGATCGATGAGCAGTTCTTC. As protein: CASSAGTGIDEQFF.

There are a few counts of this clone. CDR3 sequence: CASSPPVPGQSYEQYF. CDR3 in DNA: TGTGCCAGCTCACCACCCGTCCCGGGACAGAGCTACGAGCAGTACTTC. The chain links TRBV18 to TRBJ2-7; 7 bases map to TRBD1. The CDR3 runs 16 residues. The trim removed 0 bases at V and 3 bases at J, leaving 8 bases unmatched. Germline V gene data show CDR1 as KGHSH and CDR2 as LQKENI.

This chain connects TRBV5-8 to TRBJ2-2; 7 positions agree with TRBD1. This CDR3 has 16 amino acids. CDR1 and CDR2 from the germline V gene are SGHTS and YDEGEE. V lost 4 bases, J lost 0 bases, and 6 bases stayed unmatched. The CDR3 DNA sequence: TGTGCCAGCAGCCCGACCGGGACAGCGAACACCGGGGAGCTGTTTTTT. Translating gives CASSPTGTANTGELFF.

CDR3 sequence: CASSLAPTGQQETQYF. The CDR3 region has the DNA TGTGCCAGCAGCTTAGCCCCGACAGGGCAGCAAGAGACCCAGTACTTC. The rearrangement links TRBV7-6 to TRBJ2-5, with 7 bases fitting TRBD1. Germline assignment: CDR1 SGHVS and CDR2 FNYEAQ. The CDR3 spans 16 residues. The trim removed 0 bases at V and 2 bases at J, leaving 6 bases unmatched.

This chain links TRBV12-5 with TRBJ2-3; D not certain. Germline CDR1 is LGHNT and CDR2 is FRNRAP. The V and J ends lost 6 bases and 2 bases respectively, with 9 bases between them. This CDR3 spans 13 amino acids. The CDR3 bases are TGTGCTAGTGGCACTCAAATCACAGATACGCAGTATTTT. Translating it yields CASGTQITDTQYF.

The CDR3 spells CATSFRDSSYEQYF. CDR3 DNA sequence: TGTGCCACCAGTTTCCGGGACAGCTCTTACGAGCAGTACTTC. The rearrangement links TRBV19 to TRBJ2-7; 7 bases align to TRBD1. The junction had 13 bases not matched to a gene; V was cut back by 10 bases and J by 4 bases. CDR3 length: 14 residues. The germline gives CDR1 LNHDA, CDR2 SQIVND (reference sequence).

The chain employs TRBV4-2 and TRBJ2-7, with 12 bases lining up with TRBD2. This CDR3 spans 17 amino acids. Germline lookup yields CDR1 LGHNA and CDR2 YNFKEQ. Trimming removed 2 bases from V and 7 bases from J; junction bases left unmatched: 12. CDR3 in amino acids: CASSQLAGGPLTGEQYF. Written as DNA, the CDR3 is TGTGCCAGCAGCCAACTAGCGGGAGGGCCTCTTACGGGTGAGCAGTACTTC.

This sequence joins TRBV18 and TRBJ2-7, with TRBD1 matching 12 bases. V was pared by 1 base and J by 6 bases, with 7 bases of the junction left unmatched. CDR3 length equals 16 residues. In germline, CDR1 is KGHSH, CDR2 LQKENI. Here the CDR3 reads CASSPLPGQGASEQYF. DNA of the CDR3: TGTGCCAGCTCACCACTCCCGGGACAGGGGGCTAGCGAGCAGTACTTC. The full variable domain, with the rest looked up from reference TRBV18 and TRBJ2-7, is NAGVMQNPRHLVRRRGQEARLRCSPMKGHSHVYWYRQLPEEGLKFMVYLQKENIIDESGMPKERFSAEFPKEGPSILRIQQVVRGDSAAYFCASSPLPGQGASEQYFGPGTRLTVT.

This sequence joins TRBV7-6 and TRBJ2-1, with D hard to call. CDR1 and CDR2 (germline): SGHVS, FNYEAQ. This CDR3 has 14 amino acids. V dropped 1 base and J dropped 6 bases, with 10 bases sitting between them. The CDR3 DNA reads TGTGCCAGCAGCTTAGGGAGTAGATCCAATGAGCAGTTCTTC. Translated: CASSLGSRSNEQFF.

The chain joins TRBV15 to TRBJ2-2; the D gene is possibly TRBD1 (5 bases). Germline values: CDR1 LNHNV, CDR2 YYDKDF (reference sequence). V dropped 3 bases and J dropped 7 bases, with 21 bases sitting between them. The CDR3 covers 17 residues. This CDR3 reads CATSSEIGASLSGELFF. The CDR3, as DNA: TGTGCCACCAGCAGTGAGATAGGGGCAAGCTTGAGCGGGGAGCTGTTTTTT.

The chain employs TRBV4-1 and TRBJ2-7; 9 nucleotides line up with TRBD2. The V gene's germline CDR1 is MGHRA and CDR2 YSYEKL. The CDR3 sequence is 19 residues long. Trimming at V came to 0 bases and at J to 2 bases, leaving 14 bases not matched to a gene. CDR3 sequence: CASSQDEGSGRSFPYEQYF. CDR3 DNA: TGCGCCAGCAGCCAAGATGAGGGTAGCGGGAGATCATTCCCCTACGAGCAGTACTTC.

This clone turned up a few times. The J gene is TRBJ1-1, the V gene TRBV18; TRBD1 agrees at 9 bases. V gave up 4 bases and J gave up 8 bases; unmatched junction bases: 14. Per germline, CDR1 KGHSH and CDR2 LQKENI. The CDR3 loop spans 16 amino acids. This CDR3 reads CASSLGQGLSRTEAFF. In DNA form, the CDR3 reads TGTGCCAGCTCACTAGGACAGGGGTTGAGCCGAACAGAAGCTTTCTTT.

As to this clone: This specimen includes other DNA sequences encoding the same CDR3. V and J are TRBV30 and TRBJ1-5, with D perhaps matching TRBD1 (6 bases). V lost 0 bases and J lost 4, with 10 bases in between. The germline V gene encodes CDR1 GTSNPN and CDR2 SVGIG (reference sequence). CDR3 length: 14 residues. The CDR3 reads CAWSVQGGNQPQHF. In DNA, the CDR3 is TGTGCCTGGAGTGTACAGGGTGGGAATCAGCCCCAGCATTTT.

The genes are TRBV27 and TRBJ2-7; no clear D. This CDR3 is built from 11 residues. The V gene's germline CDR1 is MNHEY and CDR2 SMNVEV (reference sequence). V was trimmed by 2 bases and J by 4 bases, leaving 3 bases between them. The CDR3 spells CASSLLYEQYF. In DNA form, the CDR3 reads TGTGCCAGCAGTTTACTGTACGAGCAGTACTTC.

This rearrangement joins TRBV6-1 to TRBJ1-3; D gene ambiguous. Germline CDR1 and CDR2: MNHNS and SASEGT. The CDR3 is 14 residues long. Trimming left V 6 bases short and J 0 bases short, with 9 bases between. The CDR3 is CASREESSGNTIYF. The CDR3 nucleotides are TGTGCCAGCAGGGAGGAAAGCTCTGGAAACACCATATATTTT.

The genes are TRBV6-5 and TRBJ2-1, with 8 bases fitting TRBD1. V shed 6 bases, J shed 4 bases, and the junction held 5 bases outside the gene matches. Germline V gives CDR1 MNHEY, CDR2 SVGAGI. CDR3 length equals 14 residues. The CDR3 DNA follows: TGTGCCAGCAGCCGATACAGGGGGTACAATGAGCAGTTCTTC. The encoded protein is CASSRYRGYNEQFF.